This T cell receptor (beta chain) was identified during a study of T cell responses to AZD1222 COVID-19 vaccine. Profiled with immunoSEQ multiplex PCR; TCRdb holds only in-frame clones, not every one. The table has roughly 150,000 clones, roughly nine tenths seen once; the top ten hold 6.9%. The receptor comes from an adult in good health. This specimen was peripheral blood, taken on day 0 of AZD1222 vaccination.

CDR3 DNA sequence: TGTGCCAGCAGCGTTAGCGGGGGGGCCATGGAGACCCAGTACTTC. Translated, it gives CASSVSGGAMETQYF. The J gene is TRBJ2-5, the V gene TRBV9, with TRBD2 identical over 11 bases. The CDR3 loop spans 15 amino acids. The V gene end was trimmed by 2 bases and the J gene end by 5 bases; junction bases not matched to a gene: 5. Germline V gene sequence: CDR1 SGDLS, CDR2 YYNGEE.